This section outlines one TCR beta chain sequence together with its context. Its matching antigen is unknown. Here immunoSEQ multiplex PCR was the method, and the copy in TCRdb shows in-frame clones only, minus some. The sample comprises some 57,000 clones, approximately 85% of which are singletons, and approximately 1.2% rests with the top ten. CDR3 length equals 12 residues. V lost 1 base and J 6 bases, leaving 4 bases between the germline ends. CDR1 is SGHNT and CDR2 is YYREEE in the germline V gene (reference sequence). This record belongs to a study of OX40 agonist ivuxolimab in advanced cancers. General observations from the study: With doses of 0.1 to 3.0 mg/kg, CD4+ and CD8+ blood T cells had undergone clonal expansion by week 6.

The material was CD4+ or CD8+ T cells sorted from blood, obtained in a trial of the OX40 agonist ivuxolimab. The origin of this receptor is an adult with an advanced solid tumor such as melanoma, head and neck, liver or kidney cancer. This chain joins TRBV5-4 and TRBJ2-2, with D unresolved. CDR3 residues: CASSLNSGELFF. In nucleotides, the CDR3 is TGTGCCAGCAGCTTGAATTCCGGGGAGCTGTTTTTT.